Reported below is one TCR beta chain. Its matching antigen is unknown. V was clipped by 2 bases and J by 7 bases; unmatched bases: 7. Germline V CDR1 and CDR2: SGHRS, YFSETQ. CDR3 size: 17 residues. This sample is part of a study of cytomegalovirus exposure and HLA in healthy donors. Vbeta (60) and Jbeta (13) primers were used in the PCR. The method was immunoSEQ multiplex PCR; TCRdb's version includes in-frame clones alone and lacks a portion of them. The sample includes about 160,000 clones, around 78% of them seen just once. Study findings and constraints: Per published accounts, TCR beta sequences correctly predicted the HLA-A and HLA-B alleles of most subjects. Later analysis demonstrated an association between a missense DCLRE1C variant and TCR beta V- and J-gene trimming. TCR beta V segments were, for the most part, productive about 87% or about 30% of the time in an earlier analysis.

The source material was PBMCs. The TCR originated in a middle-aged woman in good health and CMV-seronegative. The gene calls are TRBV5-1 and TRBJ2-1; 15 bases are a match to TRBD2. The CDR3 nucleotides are TGCGCCAGCAGCTTACGGACTAGCGGGAGGGTAGGTAATGAGCAGTTCTTC. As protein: CASSLRTSGRVGNEQFF.